A single T cell receptor (beta chain) is shown here with its context. Its cognate antigen has yet to be identified. No much larger clone exists at a distance of one base, and base qualities are not known. This sample stems from a study of blood T cell repertoires in COVID-19 (dated by TCRdb to about 2020). Broadly, across the study: Samples from collaborators originated in the United States, Italy and Spain and spanned both the acute and convalescent phases of COVID-19. The material from the prospective study consisted of cDNA or gDNA derived from T cells, B-cell-depleted T cells, or PBMCs. Deeply sampled blood TCRbeta repertoires from subjects exposed to, actively infected with, or recovered from COVID-19 were included in the dataset. The repertoires were made available in a free public database intended to serve as a resource for research on the immune response to SARS-CoV-2. The samples were drawn from the first 160 participants of the ongoing ImmuneRACE study and from some 1,300 subjects provided by 6 global collaborators. Sample metadata almost always included a de-identified subject ID, COVID-19 status, age in years and sex. Where HLA class I and class II types were available, the types were taken from metadata supplied by the sample provider, not from assay-based typing. Paper-wide results and their limitations: Clinical and demographic metadata were provided uncurated, with the amount varying by source and participant.

The collaborating institutions used their own protocols to collect whole blood in K2EDTA tubes. Collaborator samples were shipped for TCRbeta analysis as frozen whole blood, isolated PBMCs, or DNA extracted from either sample type. TCRbeta CDR3 regions were amplified from genomic DNA by means of the immunoSEQ Assay, a bias-controlled multiplex PCR. In the original analysis: Nucleated cell counts per sample were estimated from amplification of reference gene primers within the assay. To quantify the absolute abundance of each unique TCRbeta CDR3 rearrangement, sequence reads were collapsed and filtered. For each sample, productive Simpson clonality was calculated by taking the square root of Simpson's diversity index across productive rearrangements. TCRdb provides this immuneACCESS table in a form limited to in-frame rearrangements. Some clones are lacking; in checked studies, under half of them reflect an unresolved V gene, and why the rest are absent is not known. V and J calls plus clone size are reproduced from that table; the DNA served to infer D and trimming. In this sample the table shows fewer than 85,000 clones, over 80% of which occur a single time. Together, the top ten hold roughly 5.9% of the sample.

From the germline V gene, CDR1 is SGHRS and CDR2 is YFSETQ. Trimmed from V: 0 bases; trimmed from J: 6 bases; junction bases lacking a gene match: 6. Its CDR3 holds 15 amino acids, cysteine through phenylalanine. The only DNA kept is the CDR3, 45 bases in frame from the first base. The sequenced sample was peripheral blood. This chain joins TRBV5-1 to TRBJ1-1; TRBD1 agrees with 9 junctional bases. This TCR came from a man in his fifties or sixties with active COVID-19. The CDR3 corresponds to CASSLGDREGPEAFF. The sequenced DNA: TGCGCCAGCAGCTTGGGGGACAGGGAAGGTCCTGAAGCTTTCTTT.